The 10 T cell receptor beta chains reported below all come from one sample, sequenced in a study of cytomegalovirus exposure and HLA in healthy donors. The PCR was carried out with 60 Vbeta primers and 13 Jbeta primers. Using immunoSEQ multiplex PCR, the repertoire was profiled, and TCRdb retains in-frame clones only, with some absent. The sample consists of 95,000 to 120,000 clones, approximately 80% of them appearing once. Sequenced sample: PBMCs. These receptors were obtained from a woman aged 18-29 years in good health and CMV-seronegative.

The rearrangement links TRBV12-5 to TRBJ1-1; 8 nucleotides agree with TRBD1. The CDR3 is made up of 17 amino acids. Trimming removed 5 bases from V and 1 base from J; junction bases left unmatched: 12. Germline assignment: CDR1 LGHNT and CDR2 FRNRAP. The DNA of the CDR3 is TGTGCTAGTGGTCTCCTGTCGTTGCAGGGGGCGAACACTGAAGCTTTCTTT. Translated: CASGLLSLQGANTEAFF.

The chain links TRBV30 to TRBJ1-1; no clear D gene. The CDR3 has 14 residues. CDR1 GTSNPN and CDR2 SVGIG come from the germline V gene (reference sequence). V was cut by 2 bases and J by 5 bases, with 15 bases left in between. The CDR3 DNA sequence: TGTGCCTGGAGTCTTCTGATCGGGGAAACTGAAGCTTTCTTT. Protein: CAWSLLIGETEAFF. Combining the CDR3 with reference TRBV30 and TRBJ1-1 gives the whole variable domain SQTIHQWPATLVQPVGSPLSLECTVEGTSNPNLYWYRQAAGRGLQLLFYSVGIGQISSEVPQNLSASRPQDRQFILSSKKLLLSDSGFYLCAWSLLIGETEAFFGQGTRLTVV.

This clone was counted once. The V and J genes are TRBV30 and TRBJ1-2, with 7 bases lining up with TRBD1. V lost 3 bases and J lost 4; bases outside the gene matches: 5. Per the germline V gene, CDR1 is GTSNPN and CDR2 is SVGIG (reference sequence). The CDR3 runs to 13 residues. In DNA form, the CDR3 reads TGTGCCTGGAGCCCGGGGACAGTCTATGGCTACACCTTC. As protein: CAWSPGTVYGYTF.

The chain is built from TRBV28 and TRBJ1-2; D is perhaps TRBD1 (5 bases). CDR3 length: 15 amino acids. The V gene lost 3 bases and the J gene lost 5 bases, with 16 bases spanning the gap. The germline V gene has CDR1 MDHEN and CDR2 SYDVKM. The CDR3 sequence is CASSFGHLLSYGYTF. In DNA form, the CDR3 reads TGTGCCAGCAGTTTCGGACACCTTTTATCTTATGGCTACACCTTC.

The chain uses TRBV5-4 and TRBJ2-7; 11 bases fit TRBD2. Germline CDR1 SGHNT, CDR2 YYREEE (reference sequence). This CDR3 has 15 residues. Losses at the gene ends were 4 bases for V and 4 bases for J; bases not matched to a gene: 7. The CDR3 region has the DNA TGTGCCAGCAGCCTTACTAGCGGGAGTTCGTACGAGCAGTACTTC. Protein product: CASSLTSGSSYEQYF.

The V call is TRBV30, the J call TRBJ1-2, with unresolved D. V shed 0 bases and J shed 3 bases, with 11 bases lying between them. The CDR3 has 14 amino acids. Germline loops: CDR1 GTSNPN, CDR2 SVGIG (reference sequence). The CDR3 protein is CAWSVPGNYYGYTF. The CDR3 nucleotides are TGTGCCTGGAGTGTACCGGGGAATTACTATGGCTACACCTTC.

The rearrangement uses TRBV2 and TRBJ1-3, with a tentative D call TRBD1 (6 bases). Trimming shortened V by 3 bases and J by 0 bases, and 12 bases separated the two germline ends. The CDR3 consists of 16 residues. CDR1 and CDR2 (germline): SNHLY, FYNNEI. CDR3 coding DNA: TGTGCCAGCAGTGATGCCGGACAGTCCTCTGGAAACACCATATATTTT. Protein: CASSDAGQSSGNTIYF.

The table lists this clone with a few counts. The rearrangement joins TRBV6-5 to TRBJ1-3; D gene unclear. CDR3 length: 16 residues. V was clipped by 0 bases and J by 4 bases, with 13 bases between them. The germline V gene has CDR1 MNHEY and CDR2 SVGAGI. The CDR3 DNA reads TGTGCCAGCAGTTACTCGAGCAGTCTCGGGGGAAACACCATATATTTT. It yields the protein CASSYSSSLGGNTIYF.

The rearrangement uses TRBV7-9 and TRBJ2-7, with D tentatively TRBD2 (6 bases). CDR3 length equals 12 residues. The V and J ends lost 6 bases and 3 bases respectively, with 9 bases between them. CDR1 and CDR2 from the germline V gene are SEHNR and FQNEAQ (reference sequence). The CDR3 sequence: CASSSSVYEQYF. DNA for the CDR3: TGTGCCAGCAGTTCTAGCGTCTACGAGCAGTACTTC.

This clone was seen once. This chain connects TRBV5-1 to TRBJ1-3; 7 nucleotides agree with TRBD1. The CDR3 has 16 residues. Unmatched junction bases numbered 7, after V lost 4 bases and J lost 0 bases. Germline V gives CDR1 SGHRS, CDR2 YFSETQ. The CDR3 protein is CASSPRDSNSGNTIYF. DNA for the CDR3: TGCGCCAGCAGCCCGAGGGACAGCAACTCTGGAAACACCATATATTTT.